The T cell receptor beta chain under discussion was sequenced for a study of control samples from healthy donors and cancer patients. Looked up from germline, CDR1 is SGHTA and CDR2 is FQGNSA. Between the trimmed V and J ends, which lost 1 base and 4 bases, there was a span of 13 bases. The CDR3 covers 15 residues. This table comes from immunoSEQ multiplex PCR, and its TCRdb copy is limited to in-frame clones, with some not included. The top ten clones hold about 9.9% of a sample with tens of thousands of clones, around 90% of them seen once. Input material: PBMCs. V and J are TRBV7-2 and TRBJ2-5; maybe TRBD2 (6 bases). The TCR sequence derives from a woman aged 45-60 years with colorectal cancer. The CDR3 sequence: CASSLDPVGRETQYF. Written as DNA, the CDR3 is TGTGCCAGCAGCTTAGACCCCGTCGGGAGAGAGACCCAGTACTTC.